A selection of T cell receptor beta chains follows, all from one sample in a study of patients and donors after allogeneic stem cell transplantation. TCRdb reprocessed the RT-PCR reads via MiXCR and lists one record per CDR3 protein. The data contain just over 55,000 distinct CDR3 sequences, about an eighth of them seen just once; the ten biggest clones take up 25% to 40%. The sample was blood, either unsorted or a sorted T cell fraction (not recorded which). The source of these receptors is a human donor who was either an allogeneic HSCT recipient or a stem cell or donor lymphocyte infusion donor (not recorded which). It is not recorded whose cells these are; they may come from a transplant donor. CDR3s include the opening cysteine and the closing phenylalanine or tryptophan. The D gene is left open where the match is weak. Clone size is not always given. Where it is, it says once, few, many or a class for expanded clones.

clone_size j_call v_call d_call cdr3_nt cdr3_aa
many TRBJ2-3 TRBV7-6 TRBD2 TGTGCCAGCAGCCCTAGCACTAGCGGCAGCACAGATACGCAGTATTTT CASSPSTSGSTDTQYF
NA TRBJ2-6 TRBV6-5 NA TGTGCCAGCACCCAGGACCCTGGGGCCAACGTCCTGACTTTC CASTQDPGANVLTF
few TRBJ2-2 TRBV13 NA TGTGCCAGCAGCCCGGACACCCGCAACGGGGAGCTGTTTTTT CASSPDTRNGELFF
few TRBJ2-1 TRBV6-6 TRBD2 TGTGCCAGCAAAGCGGCACCTCTCGGGACTAGCGACGGTGAGCAGTTCTTC CASKAAPLGTSDGEQFF
many TRBJ1-2 TRBV20-1 TRBD1 TGCAGTGCCGAGACAGGGACCAGCCGCTATGGCTACACCTTC CSAETGTSRYGYTF
many TRBJ2-7 TRBV6-2/TRBV6-3 TRBD2 TGTGCCAGCACAGGGACTAGCGGGGAGTCCTACGAGCAGTACTTC CASTGTSGESYEQYF
NA TRBJ2-1 TRBV10-2 NA TGCGCCAGCAGTGGGGAACTAGTTGAGAGTGAGCAGTTCTTC CASSGELVESEQFF
NA TRBJ2-2 TRBV12-3/TRBV12-4 NA TGTGCCAGCAGTTTCGCCGCGGCGGCCGGGGAGCTGTTTTTT CASSFAAAAGELFF
few TRBJ2-6 TRBV20-1 NA TGCAGTGCTAGTCCCTCTGGGGCCAACGTCCTGACTTTC CSASPSGANVLTF
NA TRBJ2-2 TRBV27 TRBD1 TGTGCCAGCAGTTTAGCCGCTGGGACAGGCTACACCGGGGAGCTGTTTTTT CASSLAAGTGYTGELFF
many TRBJ2-3 TRBV27 NA TGTGCCAGCAGTTTACAGGTGAACACAGATACGCAGTATTTT CASSLQVNTDTQYF
few TRBJ2-2 TRBV6-5 TRBD2 TGTGCCAGCAGTTACTTCAGCTGGGACTATAACACCGGGGAGCTGTTTTTT CASSYFSWDYNTGELFF
few TRBJ2-1 TRBV15 TRBD1 TGTGCCACCAGCCCAGTGACAGGGAAATACAATGAGCAGTTCTTC CATSPVTGKYNEQFF
NA TRBJ2-2 TRBV12-3/TRBV12-4 TRBD2 TGTGCCAGCAGTACGAGGGGAGGGAGCAGCGGGGAGCTGTTTTTT CASSTRGGSSGELFF
many TRBJ1-5 TRBV3-1 TRBD1 TGTGCCAGCAGCCAGGAGGGGGCTCAGCCCCAGCATTTT CASSQEGAQPQHF
few TRBJ2-7 TRBV27 NA TGTGCCAGCCCCGGCGAGCAGTACTTC CASPGEQYF
many TRBJ1-2 TRBV20-1 NA TGCAGTGCTAGTGTCCCCCCAGCTAACTATGGCTACACCTTC CSASVPPANYGYTF
few TRBJ2-1 TRBV5-4 NA TGTGCCAGCAGCTTAAATTCGCCTCTCCCCCGTCCGAGCTACAATGAGCAGTTCTTC CASSLNSPLPRPSYNEQFF
NA TRBJ2-4 TRBV5-1 TRBD2 TGCGCCAGCAGCAGAGGGACTAGCGGGTCCGAAAACATTCAGTACTTC CASSRGTSGSENIQYF
NA TRBJ2-1 TRBV12-3/TRBV12-4 NA TGTGCCAGCAGTTTAGTTACGGAGGGATACAATGAGCAGTTCTTC CASSLVTEGYNEQFF
few TRBJ2-7 TRBV7-9 TRBD2 TGTGCCAGCAGCTTAGACCCGGGAGGCCTCTCCTACGAGCAGTACTTC CASSLDPGGLSYEQYF
many TRBJ1-2 TRBV12-3/TRBV12-4 TRBD1 TGTGCCAGCAGTTTACCCGGACAGGGATACTATGGCTACACCTTC CASSLPGQGYYGYTF
few TRBJ2-1 TRBV5-1 NA TGCGCCAGCAGCGCCCCCCCCAACAATGAGCAGTTCTTC CASSAPPNNEQFF
few TRBJ2-1 TRBV20-1 NA TGCAGTGCTAGACATACTCATACCTACAATGAGCAGTTCTTC CSARHTHTYNEQFF
few TRBJ2-1 TRBV20-1 NA TGCAGTGCTAGAGATCTAGGGGCGTACAATGAGCAGTTCTTC CSARDLGAYNEQFF
NA TRBJ2-3 TRBV3-1 NA TGTGCCAGCAGCCAGATGGGGGACACAGATACGCAGTATTTT CASSQMGDTDTQYF
few TRBJ2-7 TRBV7-9 TRBD2 TGTGCCAGCGGGGAAAATACTAGCGGCTACGAGCAGTACTTC CASGENTSGYEQYF